These T cell receptor beta chains were read from a single sample in a study of PD-1 blockade in classical Hodgkin lymphoma. Clones were read by immunoSEQ multiplex PCR, and TCRdb kept only the in-frame ones, dropping some. Among about 43,000 clones listed, under 75% were seen once. Source: peripheral blood mononuclear cells (PBMCs), taken before the second cycle of nivolumab. The receptors were gathered from a human donor with classical Hodgkin lymphoma. Both conserved end residues are part of each CDR3. D genes are given only for firm matches. Clone size is given for some rows only: seen once, a few or many times, or a class if the clone is expanded.

clone size: NA
V gene: TRBV5-1
J gene: TRBJ2-1
D gene: NA
CDR3 protein: CASSPGYEQFF
CDR3 DNA: TGCGCCAGCAGTCCAGGGTATGAGCAGTTCTTC

clone size: NA
V gene: TRBV27
J gene: TRBJ2-4
D gene: NA
CDR3 protein: CASSFGNIQYF
CDR3 DNA: TGTGCCAGCAGTTTCGGAAACATTCAGTACTTC

clone size: NA
V gene: TRBV11-1
J gene: TRBJ1-1
D gene: TRBD1
CDR3 protein: CASSATGDTEAFF
CDR3 DNA: TGTGCCAGCAGCGCAACAGGGGACACTGAAGCTTTCTTT

clone size: NA
V gene: TRBV19
J gene: TRBJ1-1
D gene: TRBD1
CDR3 protein: CASMTYRGSNTEAFF
CDR3 DNA: TGTGCCAGTATGACATACAGGGGATCGAACACTGAAGCTTTCTTT

clone size: NA
V gene: TRBV7-2
J gene: TRBJ2-6
D gene: NA
CDR3 protein: CASSPQISGANVLTF
CDR3 DNA: TGTGCCAGCAGCCCCCAAATCTCTGGGGCCAACGTCCTGACTTTC

clone size: NA
V gene: TRBV19
J gene: TRBJ2-6
D gene: NA
CDR3 protein: CASSIGGSTGANVLTF
CDR3 DNA: TGTGCCAGTAGTATAGGGGGTAGTACGGGGGCCAACGTCCTGACTTTC

clone size: NA
V gene: TRBV4-3
J gene: TRBJ1-1
D gene: NA
CDR3 protein: CASSQDKGYTEAFF
CDR3 DNA: TGCGCCAGCAGCCAAGATAAAGGGTACACTGAAGCTTTCTTT

clone size: few
V gene: TRBV11-2
J gene: TRBJ2-1
D gene: NA
CDR3 protein: CASSPLDGTNEQFF
CDR3 DNA: TGTGCCAGCAGCCCCCTGGACGGCACTAATGAGCAGTTCTTC

clone size: once
V gene: TRBV10-2
J gene: TRBJ1-2
D gene: NA
CDR3 protein: CASSEPGVGQGYTF
CDR3 DNA: TGCGCCAGCAGTGAGCCGGGGGTGGGGCAAGGCTACACCTTC

clone size: NA
V gene: TRBV6-5
J gene: TRBJ2-7
D gene: NA
CDR3 protein: CASSYARGDYEQYF
CDR3 DNA: TGTGCCAGCAGTTATGCCAGGGGCGACTACGAGCAGTACTTC

clone size: NA
V gene: TRBV7-3
J gene: TRBJ2-1
D gene: TRBD2
CDR3 protein: CASSKTSGGSNEQFF
CDR3 DNA: TGTGCCAGCAGCAAAACTAGCGGGGGAAGCAATGAGCAGTTCTTC

clone size: NA
V gene: TRBV10-3
J gene: TRBJ2-7
D gene: TRBD2
CDR3 protein: CAISDTSGSFDEQYF
CDR3 DNA: TGTGCCATCAGTGATACTAGCGGGAGTTTCGACGAGCAGTACTTC

clone size: NA
V gene: TRBV14
J gene: TRBJ2-5
D gene: NA
CDR3 protein: CASSHWGSQETQYF
CDR3 DNA: TGTGCCAGCAGCCACTGGGGTTCACAAGAGACCCAGTACTTC

clone size: NA
V gene: TRBV27
J gene: TRBJ1-2
D gene: TRBD1
CDR3 protein: CASSLVGQPDGYTF
CDR3 DNA: TGTGCCAGCAGTTTAGTGGGACAGCCCGATGGCTACACCTTC

clone size: NA
V gene: TRBV28
J gene: TRBJ1-1
D gene: NA
CDR3 protein: CASSLRRIKFAEAFF
CDR3 DNA: TGTGCCAGCAGTCTCCGAAGGATAAAATTCGCTGAAGCTTTCTTT

clone size: NA
V gene: TRBV5-6
J gene: TRBJ1-1
D gene: NA
CDR3 protein: CASSLDPNTEAFF
CDR3 DNA: TGTGCCAGCAGCTTGGACCCGAACACTGAAGCTTTCTTT